These T cell receptor beta chains were read from a single sample in a study of CD8 T cells in Susac syndrome. Each CDR3 protein gets one entry after TCRdb re-called the immunoSEQ multiplex PCR reads with MiXCR. This sample yields almost 450,000 distinct CDR3 sequences, of which approximately 85% are seen a single time; roughly 0.11% belongs to the top ten. Sequencing was done on a sample of CD8+ T cells from PBMCs. The receptors come from a human donor with multiple sclerosis. Both conserved end residues are part of each CDR3. The D gene is left open where the match is weak. Clone size is shown for a subset of rows, as once, few, many or a class of expanded clone.

CDR3nt	CDR3aa	abundance	v_gene	j_gene	d_gene
TGTGCCAGCAGTCCTAAAACGCAGCCGGTTCTGGAGAGTTTGGGCTACACCTTC	CASSPKTQPVLESLGYTF	-	TRBV27	TRBJ1-2	-
TGCGCCAGCAGCCAAGTCGAACGGCAGCCCCAGCATTTT	CASSQVERQPQHF	-	TRBV4-1	TRBJ1-5	-
TGCGCCAGCAGCTTGTCTGAGGGGTTGAACACTGAAGCTTTCTTT	CASSLSEGLNTEAFF	-	TRBV5-1	TRBJ1-1	-
TGTGCCATCAGTGAAATAGCGGGAGGGTGGGGCAATGAGCAGTTCTTC	CAISEIAGGWGNEQFF	-	TRBV10-3	TRBJ2-1	TRBD2
TGCAGTGCTAGAGTGAAGGGTTTGGGCACTGAAGCTTTCTTT	CSARVKGLGTEAFF	-	TRBV20-1	TRBJ1-1	-
TGTGCCAGCAGCCAAGCCGGGACCCTGTGGACTGAAGCTTTCTTT	CASSQAGTLWTEAFF	-	TRBV14	TRBJ1-1	-
TGTGCCAGCAGTGAAGCGGGCCACGTTAATGAAAAACTGTTTTTT	CASSEAGHVNEKLFF	once	TRBV6-1	TRBJ1-4	-
TGCAGCGTTGAAGATCCGCTGAGCGAGCAGTACTTC	CSVEDPLSEQYF	-	TRBV29-1	TRBJ2-7	-
TGTGCCAGCAGGGAGGGAGGGATGAACACTGAAGCTTTCTTT	CASREGGMNTEAFF	-	TRBV2	TRBJ1-1	-
TGTGCCAGCAGGCGGCTAGCGGGAGAGGTCGGGGAGCTGTTTTTT	CASRRLAGEVGELFF	-	TRBV6-1	TRBJ2-2	TRBD2
TGTGCCTGGAGTTCGAGTTCGGGGTTCTACGAGCAGTACTTC	CAWSSSSGFYEQYF	-	TRBV30	TRBJ2-7	-
TGTGCCAGCACCCCACGATACGGGCCGGACGAGCAGTACTTC	CASTPRYGPDEQYF	-	TRBV7-9	TRBJ2-7	-
TGCAGTGCTAGAGGAATGACAGGTAACTCCTACGAGCAGTACTTC	CSARGMTGNSYEQYF	-	TRBV20-1	TRBJ2-7	-
TGTGCCAGCAGTCGCGCCCCTTTTTTAGGGACAGGGGCTACTCCAAGCAATCAGCCCCAGCATTTT	CASSRAPFLGTGATPSNQPQHF	-	TRBV6-2/TRBV6-3	TRBJ1-5	TRBD1
TGCAGCGTTGAAGTCGAGCCTAGCGGGGCAGTTGAGGAGCAGTACTTC	CSVEVEPSGAVEEQYF	-	TRBV29-1	TRBJ2-7	TRBD2
TGTGCCATCCCGGGGGAGGATACGCAGTATTTT	CAIPGEDTQYF	-	TRBV10-3	TRBJ2-3	-
TGCAGCGTTTTACAGGGCGGGGAGTACGAGCAGTACTTC	CSVLQGGEYEQYF	-	TRBV29-1	TRBJ2-7	-
TGTGCCTGGAGTCTAGCGGGGGGGCTGTGGTCCGGGGAGCTGTTTTTT	CAWSLAGGLWSGELFF	-	TRBV30	TRBJ2-2	TRBD2
TGTGCCTGGAGCTCAGACGGATTCCATGGCTACACCTTC	CAWSSDGFHGYTF	-	TRBV30	TRBJ1-2	-
TGTGCCAGCAGTGCATCCGGGACTAGCGGGAGGGCCTCCTCTGGCGAGACCCAGTACTTC	CASSASGTSGRASSGETQYF	-	TRBV12-3/TRBV12-4	TRBJ2-5	TRBD2
TGTGCCAGCAGTTACGAGACTAGCGGGAGTATCGCCCCAGATACGCAGTATTTT	CASSYETSGSIAPDTQYF	-	TRBV6-5	TRBJ2-3	TRBD2
TGTGCCAGCACCCTGCCCGATTTGAACAATGAGCAGTTCTTC	CASTLPDLNNEQFF	-	TRBV7-9	TRBJ2-1	-
TGTGCCAGCAGCTTCCAGGGGGAGGATACGCAGTATTTT	CASSFQGEDTQYF	-	TRBV7-9	TRBJ2-3	TRBD1
TGTGCCAGCAGTTACTCGATAACCGGGGGCACAGATACGCAGTATTTT	CASSYSITGGTDTQYF	few	TRBV6-5	TRBJ2-3	-
TGCAGCGTTGGCGGGGGACGAAGCTACGAGCAGTACTTC	CSVGGGRSYEQYF	few	TRBV29-1	TRBJ2-7	TRBD2
TGTGCCTGGAGTGCGGGACAGGGGTTTTCACCCCTCCACTTT	CAWSAGQGFSPLHF	-	TRBV30	TRBJ1-6	TRBD1
TGTGCCAGCAGCGAGGGACAGAGTTCAAACACTGAAGCTTTCTTT	CASSEGQSSNTEAFF	-	TRBV9	TRBJ1-1	TRBD1
TGTGCCAGCAGACCCCCGGACAGGGGACTTTTGAACACTGAAGCTTTCTTT	CASRPPDRGLLNTEAFF	few	TRBV12-3/TRBV12-4	TRBJ1-1	TRBD1
TGTGCCAGCAGTTTAATCGGTCCCCAGCCCACAGATACGCAGTATTTT	CASSLIGPQPTDTQYF	-	TRBV27	TRBJ2-3	-
TGTGCCAGCAGTGTCCTAATGGGAGCGGACTATGGCTACACCTTC	CASSVLMGADYGYTF	-	TRBV6-1	TRBJ1-2	-
TGTGCCAGCAGTGAGTTAATAGCGGGAGGGGCAGAGACCCAGTACTTC	CASSELIAGGAETQYF	-	TRBV6-1	TRBJ2-5	TRBD2
TGCGCCAGCAGCCAAGATCAAGGTAACCTCGGATATGGCTACACCTTC	CASSQDQGNLGYGYTF	-	TRBV4-1	TRBJ1-2	-
TGTGCCAGCACCGTTGGTTCTCAGGGGGGACCCTACAATGAGCAGTTCTTC	CASTVGSQGGPYNEQFF	-	TRBV10-3	TRBJ2-1	-
TGCGCCAGCAGCCAAGCAGTGGGCAATCAGCCCCAGCATTTT	CASSQAVGNQPQHF	-	TRBV4-1	TRBJ1-5	-
TGTGCCTGGAAAGAGGTCCCCCTAAACACTGAAGCTTTCTTT	CAWKEVPLNTEAFF	-	TRBV30	TRBJ1-1	-
TGTGCCAGCAGTCAGGCGGTACATAGCAATCAGCCCCAGCATTTT	CASSQAVHSNQPQHF	-	TRBV6-1	TRBJ1-5	-
TGCAGCGCCCGGACAGGACTAAACATTCAGTACTTC	CSARTGLNIQYF	-	TRBV29-1	TRBJ2-4	TRBD1
TGTGCCAGCAGCTTGGGGGTAACGGGACAAGTGAACACCGGGGAGCTGTTTTTT	CASSLGVTGQVNTGELFF	-	TRBV7-6	TRBJ2-2	-
TGTGCCAGCGGGCCTTTTGGGGAGCTGTTTTTT	CASGPFGELFF	few	TRBV6-1	TRBJ2-2	-
TGTGCCAGTAGTATCGTTCCGTCGGGGGATACGCAGTATTTT	CASSIVPSGDTQYF	once	TRBV19	TRBJ2-3	-
TGTGCCAGCAGTTTTCAGGGGCCTTACTACGAGCAGTACTTC	CASSFQGPYYEQYF	-	TRBV27	TRBJ2-7	-
TGTGCCACTCGAGGGACAGGGGAGGTCGGGGAGCTGTTTTTT	CATRGTGEVGELFF	-	TRBV19	TRBJ2-2	TRBD1
TGCGCCAGCAGCTGGGTAGCCAGGGAGACCCAGTACTTC	CASSWVARETQYF	-	TRBV5-1	TRBJ2-5	-
TGTGCCAGCAGCTTTATATGGACAGGGGAGGCTTCACCCCTCCACTTT	CASSFIWTGEASPLHF	-	TRBV5-4	TRBJ1-6	TRBD1
TGTGCCAGCAGCTTAGAGCACAGATACAGCAATCAGCCCCAGCATTTT	CASSLEHRYSNQPQHF	-	TRBV7-8	TRBJ1-5	-
TGCGCCAGCAGTGGGGAGGAGGAGACCCAGTACTTC	CASSGEEETQYF	-	TRBV5-1	TRBJ2-5	-
TGCAGTGCTCGCGCCTTACAGGGGGCAGTGACTGAAGCTTTCTTT	CSARALQGAVTEAFF	-	TRBV20-1	TRBJ1-1	TRBD1
TGCAGCGTCTGGGGCGCACTCTATGGCCACACCTTC	CSVWGALYGHTF	once	TRBV29-1	TRBJ1-2	-